This note documents a single T cell receptor beta chain sequence. The target antigen is unknown. A junction end diverges from the germline sequence, so it may reflect a read error. This CDR3 region has 15 residues. Germline V gives CDR1 SGHRS, CDR2 YFSETQ. For the second PCR, which ran for about 7 to 11 cycles, a sample-barcoded 5' primer and a J-beta primer mix were used. TCRdb reprocessed the 5' RACE reads via MiXCR and lists one record per CDR3 protein. The table lists roughly 1.6 million distinct CDR3 sequences, about 32% of them singletons. The data stem from a study of blood T cells in healthy people across ages. The study's findings and limits: Diversity was estimated from one million T cells, and these estimates were considered underestimates. Relative to aged donors, long-lived donors carried more naive CD4+ cells and displayed higher diversity.

The source is a woman aged 30 to 39 in good health. The sequencing sample was made of blood. V gene TRBV5-1 combines with J gene TRBJ2-1; TRBD2 agrees at 11 bases. CDR3 nucleotides: TGCGCCAGCAACTTGGGACTAGCGGAAAACAATGAGCAGTTCTTC. It translates to CASNLGLAENNEQFF.